Reported below is one T cell receptor beta chain. This specimen belongs to a study of blood T cell repertoires in COVID-19. In the original workflow: Amplification of reference gene primers was used by the study to estimate nucleated cell counts. The assay was immunoSEQ multiplex PCR, and TCRdb's table has in-frame clones only and misses some. V and J calls plus clone size are reproduced from that table; the DNA served to infer D and trimming. This sample has approximately 190,000 clones, with 60% to 85% found just once. This CDR3 is 15 amino acids long. Looked up from germline, CDR1 is LNHDA and CDR2 is SQIVND (reference sequence). V was clipped by 3 bases and J by 0 bases, with 9 bases between them.

This chain links TRBV19 with TRBJ2-1; maybe TRBD2 (6 bases). The sequencing sample was made of peripheral blood. This receptor was taken from a man aged 60 to 69 with active or convalescent COVID-19. The CDR3 DNA is TGTGCCAGTAGTATTTTGGGGGGCTCCTACAATGAGCAGTTCTTC. It is translated as CASSILGGSYNEQFF.